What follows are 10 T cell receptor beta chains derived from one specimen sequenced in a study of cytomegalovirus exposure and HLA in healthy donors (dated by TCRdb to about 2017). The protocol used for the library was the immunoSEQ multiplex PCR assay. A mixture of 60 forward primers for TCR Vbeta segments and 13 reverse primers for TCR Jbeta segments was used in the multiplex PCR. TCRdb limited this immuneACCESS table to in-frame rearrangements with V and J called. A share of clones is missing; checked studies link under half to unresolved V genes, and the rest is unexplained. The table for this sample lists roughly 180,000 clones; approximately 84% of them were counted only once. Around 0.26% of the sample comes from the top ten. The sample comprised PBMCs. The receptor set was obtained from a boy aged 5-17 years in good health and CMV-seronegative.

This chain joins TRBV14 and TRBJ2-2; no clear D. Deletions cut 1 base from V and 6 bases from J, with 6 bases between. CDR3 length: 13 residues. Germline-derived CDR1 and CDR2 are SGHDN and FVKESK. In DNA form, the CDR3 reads TGTGCCAGCAGCCAAGCTAGGTCCGGGGAGCTGTTTTTT. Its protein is CASSQARSGELFF.

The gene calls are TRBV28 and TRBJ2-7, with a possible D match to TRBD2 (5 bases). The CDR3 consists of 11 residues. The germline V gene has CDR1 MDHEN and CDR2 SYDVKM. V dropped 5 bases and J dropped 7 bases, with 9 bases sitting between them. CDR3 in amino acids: CASSGRGEQYF. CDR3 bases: TGTGCCAGCAGTGGCAGAGGGGAGCAGTACTTC.

CDR3 protein: CASTPSGDRISYNEQFF. The CDR3 DNA follows: TGCGCCAGCACACCGTCAGGGGACAGAATTTCCTACAATGAGCAGTTCTTC. V and J are TRBV5-1 and TRBJ2-1; TRBD1 aligns across 7 bases. V was pared by 6 bases and J by 1 base, with 13 bases of the junction left unmatched. The germline CDR1 and CDR2 sequences are SGHRS and YFSETQ. The CDR3 extends over 17 amino acids.

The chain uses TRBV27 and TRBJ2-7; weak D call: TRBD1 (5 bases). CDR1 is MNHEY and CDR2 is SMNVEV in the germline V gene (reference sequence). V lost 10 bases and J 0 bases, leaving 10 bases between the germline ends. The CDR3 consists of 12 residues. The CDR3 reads CAIWGRSYEQYF. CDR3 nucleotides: TGTGCCATCTGGGGCCGCTCCTACGAGCAGTACTTC.

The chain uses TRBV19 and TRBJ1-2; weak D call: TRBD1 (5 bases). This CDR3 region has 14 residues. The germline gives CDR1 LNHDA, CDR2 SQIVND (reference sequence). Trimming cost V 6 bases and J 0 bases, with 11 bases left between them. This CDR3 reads CASSRDSTNYGYTF. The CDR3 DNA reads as TGTGCCAGTAGCCGAGACAGCACTAACTATGGCTACACCTTC.

The CDR3 here is CASRHTGGGETQYF. CDR3 sequence (DNA): TGTGCCAGCCGCCATACAGGGGGTGGGGAGACCCAGTACTTC. The chain couples TRBV28 to TRBJ2-5; TRBD1 matches 8 bases. With 8 bases clipped from V and 5 bases from J, the junction kept 10 bases outside the gene matches. Germline values: CDR1 MDHEN, CDR2 SYDVKM. This CDR3 is built from 14 residues.

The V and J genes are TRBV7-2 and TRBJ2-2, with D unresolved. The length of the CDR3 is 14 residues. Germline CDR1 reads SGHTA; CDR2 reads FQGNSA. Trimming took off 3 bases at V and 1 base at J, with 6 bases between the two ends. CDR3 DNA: TGTGCCAGCAGCTTTCTAGGGAACACCGGGGAGCTGTTTTTT. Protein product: CASSFLGNTGELFF.

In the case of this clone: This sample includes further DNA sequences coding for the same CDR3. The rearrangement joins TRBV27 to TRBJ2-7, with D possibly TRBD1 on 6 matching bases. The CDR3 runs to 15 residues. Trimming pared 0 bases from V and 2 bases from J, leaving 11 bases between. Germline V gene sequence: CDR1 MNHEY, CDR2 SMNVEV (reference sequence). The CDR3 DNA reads TGTGCCAGCAGTTTATCCCCAGGACAGCCCTACGAGCAGTACTTC. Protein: CASSLSPGQPYEQYF.

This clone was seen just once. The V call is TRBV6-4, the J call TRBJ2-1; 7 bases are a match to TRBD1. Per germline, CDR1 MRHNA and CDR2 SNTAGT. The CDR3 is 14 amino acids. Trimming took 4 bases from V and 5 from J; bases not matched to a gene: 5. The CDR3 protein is CASSVSGQNNEQFF. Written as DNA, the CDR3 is TGTGCCAGCAGTGTTTCGGGACAGAACAATGAGCAGTTCTTC.

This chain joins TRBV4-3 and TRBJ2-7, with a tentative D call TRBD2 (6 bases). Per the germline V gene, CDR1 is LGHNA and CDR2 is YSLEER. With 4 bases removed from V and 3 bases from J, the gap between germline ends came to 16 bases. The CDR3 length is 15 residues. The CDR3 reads CASSRDFGGLYEQYF. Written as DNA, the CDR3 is TGCGCCAGCAGCCGGGATTTTGGGGGACTCTACGAGCAGTACTTC.